The rows below give T cell receptor beta chains drawn from one sample of a study of graft-versus-host responses after intestinal transplantation. The data were produced by immunoSEQ multiplex PCR, yet TCRdb's version contains in-frame clones alone and is incomplete. The data show tens of thousands of clones, with 91% seen just once and 0.09% to 0.1% held by the top ten. Antigen specificity for these receptors is unknown. Sequenced here: unstimulated CD4+ T cells sorted from spleen or lymph node cells, sampled before intestinal transplant. These receptors were obtained from a human donor who received an intestinal transplant. The CDR3 runs from the conserved cysteine through the conserved F or W. Each record gives: V gene, J gene, CDR3 protein.

TRBV5-1	TRBJ2-3	CASSWGLAAVTDTQYF
TRBV15	TRBJ1-1	CATSRGTGGDTEAFF
TRBV5-1	TRBJ2-3	CASTRSGGGDTQYF
TRBV2	TRBJ2-7	CASRPGQGADEQYF
TRBV11-3	TRBJ2-7	CASSSPDRDYEQYF
TRBV5-1	TRBJ1-1	CASSLRQGETEAFF
TRBV6-6	TRBJ2-2	CASRYPGELFF
TRBV5-1	TRBJ1-1	CASSYGGWNRNTEAFF
TRBV20-1	TRBJ1-2	CSARGIYGYTF
TRBV19	TRBJ2-7	CASLEKGLPIYEQYF
TRBV11-3	TRBJ2-7	CASSLSGGTYEQYF
TRBV29-1	TRBJ1-2	CSVAGYGYTF
TRBV12-5	TRBJ1-4	CASATDISNEKLFF
TRBV10-2	TRBJ2-5	CASRDDRGQETQYF
TRBV6-1	TRBJ1-3	CASSEAGVGNTIYF
TRBV7-6	TRBJ1-1	CASRGGVNNTEAFF